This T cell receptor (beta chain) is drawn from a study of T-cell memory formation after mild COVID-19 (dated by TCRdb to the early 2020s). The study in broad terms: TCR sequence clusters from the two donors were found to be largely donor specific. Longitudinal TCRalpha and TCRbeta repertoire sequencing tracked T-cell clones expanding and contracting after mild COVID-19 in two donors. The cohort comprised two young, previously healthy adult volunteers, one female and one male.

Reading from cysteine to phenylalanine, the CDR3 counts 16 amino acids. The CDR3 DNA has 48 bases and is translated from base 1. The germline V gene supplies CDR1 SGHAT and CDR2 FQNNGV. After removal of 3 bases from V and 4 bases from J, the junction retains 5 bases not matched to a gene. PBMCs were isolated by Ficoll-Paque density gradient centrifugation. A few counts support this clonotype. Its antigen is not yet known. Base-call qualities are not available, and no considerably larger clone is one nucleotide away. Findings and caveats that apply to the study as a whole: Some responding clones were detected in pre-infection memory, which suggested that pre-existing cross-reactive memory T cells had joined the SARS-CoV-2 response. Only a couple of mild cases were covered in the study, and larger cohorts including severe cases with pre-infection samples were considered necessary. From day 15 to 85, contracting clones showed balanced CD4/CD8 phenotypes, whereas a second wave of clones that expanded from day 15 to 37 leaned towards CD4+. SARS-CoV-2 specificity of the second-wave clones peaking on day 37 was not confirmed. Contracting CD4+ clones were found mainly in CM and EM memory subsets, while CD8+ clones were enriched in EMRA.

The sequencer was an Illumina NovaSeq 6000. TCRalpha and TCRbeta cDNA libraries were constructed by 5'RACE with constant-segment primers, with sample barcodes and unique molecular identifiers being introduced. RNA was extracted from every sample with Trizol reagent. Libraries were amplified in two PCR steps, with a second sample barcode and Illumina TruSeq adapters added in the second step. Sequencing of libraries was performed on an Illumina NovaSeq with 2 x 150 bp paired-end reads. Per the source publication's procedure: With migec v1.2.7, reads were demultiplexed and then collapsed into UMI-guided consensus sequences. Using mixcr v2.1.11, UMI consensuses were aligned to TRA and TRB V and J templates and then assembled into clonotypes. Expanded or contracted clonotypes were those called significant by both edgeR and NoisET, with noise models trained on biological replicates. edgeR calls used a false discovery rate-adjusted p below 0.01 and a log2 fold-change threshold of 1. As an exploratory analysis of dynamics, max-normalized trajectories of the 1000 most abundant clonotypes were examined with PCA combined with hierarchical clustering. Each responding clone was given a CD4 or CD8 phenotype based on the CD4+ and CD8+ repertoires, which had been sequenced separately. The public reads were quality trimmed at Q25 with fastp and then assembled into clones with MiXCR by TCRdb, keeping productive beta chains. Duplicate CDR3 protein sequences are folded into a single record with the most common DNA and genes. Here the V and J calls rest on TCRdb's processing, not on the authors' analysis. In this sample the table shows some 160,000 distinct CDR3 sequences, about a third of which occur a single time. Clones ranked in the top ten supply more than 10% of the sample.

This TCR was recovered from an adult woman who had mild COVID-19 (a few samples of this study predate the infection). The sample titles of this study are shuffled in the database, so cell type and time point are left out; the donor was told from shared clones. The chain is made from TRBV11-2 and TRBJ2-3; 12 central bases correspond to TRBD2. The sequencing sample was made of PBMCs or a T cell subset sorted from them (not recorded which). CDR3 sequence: CASSFLAGGPSDTQYF. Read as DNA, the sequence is TGTGCCAGCAGCTTCCTAGCGGGAGGGCCCTCAGATACGCAGTATTTT.